The T cell receptor beta chain described here comes from a study of shared clonotypes between healthy human individuals. Subsets obtained from CD4+ cells comprised CD45RA+ naive and CD45RA-negative memory cells. About this clone itself: As yet, its antigen is unknown.

The V gene lost 5 bases and the J gene lost 5 bases, with 13 bases spanning the gap. Germline CDR1 MDHEN, CDR2 SYDVKM. The CDR3 is made up of 14 amino acids. Researchers ran the assay at a deep level. The method was immunoSEQ multiplex PCR; TCRdb's version includes in-frame clones alone and lacks a portion of them. The table shows over 2 million clones, with 92% occurring only once. General study findings and limits: What rarefaction showed was incomplete sorted-subset sequencing despite large depth. Relative to clonotypes present in all four donors, those not shared had lower generation probabilities.

The source is a man between 18 and 29 years old in good health. Some clones in this sample may be carry-over from other donors' samples. Sequenced input: naive CD4+ T cells from PBMCs. The subset was: CD45RA+ positively selected. The chain uses TRBV28 and TRBJ2-1, with D perhaps TRBD1 (5 bases). Here the CDR3 DNA reads TGTGCCAGCAGTACCGTTGACAGAAACAATGAGCAGTTCTTC. Translation: CASSTVDRNNEQFF.